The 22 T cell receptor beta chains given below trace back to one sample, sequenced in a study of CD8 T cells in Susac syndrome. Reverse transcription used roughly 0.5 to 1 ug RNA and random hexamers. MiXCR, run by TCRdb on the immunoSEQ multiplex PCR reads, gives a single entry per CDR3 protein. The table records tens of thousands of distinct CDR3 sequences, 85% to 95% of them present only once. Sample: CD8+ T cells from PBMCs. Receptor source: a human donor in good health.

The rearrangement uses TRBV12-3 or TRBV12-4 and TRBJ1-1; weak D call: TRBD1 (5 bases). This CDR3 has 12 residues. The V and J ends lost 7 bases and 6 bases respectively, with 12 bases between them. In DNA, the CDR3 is TGTGCCAGCAACTGGGGCGGCGCTGAAGCTTTCTTT. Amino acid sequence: CASNWGGAEAFF.

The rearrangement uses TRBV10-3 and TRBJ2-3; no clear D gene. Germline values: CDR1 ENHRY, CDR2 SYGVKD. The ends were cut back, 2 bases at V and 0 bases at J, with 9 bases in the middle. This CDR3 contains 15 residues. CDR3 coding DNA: TGTGCCATCAGTGAGCCGTCTACTAGCACAGATACGCAGTATTTT. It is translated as CAISEPSTSTDTQYF.

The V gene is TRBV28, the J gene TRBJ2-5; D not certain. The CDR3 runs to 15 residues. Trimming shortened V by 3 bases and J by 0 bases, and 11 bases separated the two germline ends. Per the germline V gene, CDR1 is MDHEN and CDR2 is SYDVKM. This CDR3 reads CASSFSTTYQETQYF. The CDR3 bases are TGTGCCAGCAGTTTCTCGACCACGTACCAAGAGACCCAGTACTTC.

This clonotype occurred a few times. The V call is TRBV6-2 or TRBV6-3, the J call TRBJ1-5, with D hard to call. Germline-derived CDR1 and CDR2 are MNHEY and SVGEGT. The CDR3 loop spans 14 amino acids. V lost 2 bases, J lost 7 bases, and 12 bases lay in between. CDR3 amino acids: CASSYVAVGQPQHF. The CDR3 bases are TGTGCCAGCAGTTACGTGGCGGTAGGGCAGCCCCAGCATTTT.

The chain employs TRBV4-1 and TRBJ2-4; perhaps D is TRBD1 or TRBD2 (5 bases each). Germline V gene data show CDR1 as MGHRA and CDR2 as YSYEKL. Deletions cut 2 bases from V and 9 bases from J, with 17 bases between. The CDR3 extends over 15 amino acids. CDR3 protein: CASSQLGELESIQYF. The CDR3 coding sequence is TGCGCCAGCAGCCAATTAGGGGAGCTGGAGAGCATTCAGTACTTC.

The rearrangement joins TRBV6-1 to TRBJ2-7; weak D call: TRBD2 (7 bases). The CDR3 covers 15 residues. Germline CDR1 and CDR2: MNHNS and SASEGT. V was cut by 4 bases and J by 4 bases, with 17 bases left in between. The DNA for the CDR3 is TGTGCCAGCAGTGGGGAGGGGGTCCGTGGTTACGAGCAGTACTTC. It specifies CASSGEGVRGYEQYF.

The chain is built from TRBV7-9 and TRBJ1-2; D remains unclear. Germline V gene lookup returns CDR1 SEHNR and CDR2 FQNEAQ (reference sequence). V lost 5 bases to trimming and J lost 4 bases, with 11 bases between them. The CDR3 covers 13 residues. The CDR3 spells CASSPAGGYGYTF. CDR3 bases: TGTGCCAGCAGCCCGGCAGGCGGCTATGGCTACACCTTC. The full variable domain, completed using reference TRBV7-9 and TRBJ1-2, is DTGVSQNPRHKITKRGQNVTFRCDPISEHNRLYWYRQTLGQGPEFLTYFQNEAQLEKSRLLSDRFSAERPKGSFSTLEIQRTEQGDSAMYLCASSPAGGYGYTFGSGTRLTVV.

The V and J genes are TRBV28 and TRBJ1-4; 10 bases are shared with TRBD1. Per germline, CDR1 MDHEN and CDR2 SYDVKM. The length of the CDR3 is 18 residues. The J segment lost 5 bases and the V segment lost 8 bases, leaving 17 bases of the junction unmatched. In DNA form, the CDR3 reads TGTGCCAGCGCAAACTCGGGGGGACAGGGGTTCTCCAATGAAAAACTGTTTTTT. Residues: CASANSGGQGFSNEKLFF.

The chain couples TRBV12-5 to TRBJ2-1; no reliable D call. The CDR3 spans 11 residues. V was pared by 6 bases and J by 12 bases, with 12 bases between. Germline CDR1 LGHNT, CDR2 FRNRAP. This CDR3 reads CASGRQDGQFF. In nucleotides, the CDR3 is TGTGCTAGTGGCCGCCAGGACGGGCAGTTCTTC.

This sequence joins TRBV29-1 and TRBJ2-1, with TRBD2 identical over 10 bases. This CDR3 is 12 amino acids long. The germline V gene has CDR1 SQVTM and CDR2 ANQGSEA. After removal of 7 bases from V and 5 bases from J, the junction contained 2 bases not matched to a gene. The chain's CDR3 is CSAGLADNEQFF. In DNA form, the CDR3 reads TGCAGCGCCGGACTAGCGGACAATGAGCAGTTCTTC.

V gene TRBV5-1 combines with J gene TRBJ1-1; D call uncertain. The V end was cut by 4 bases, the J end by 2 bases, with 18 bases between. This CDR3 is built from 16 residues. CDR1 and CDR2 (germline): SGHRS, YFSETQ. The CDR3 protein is CASSVRPWNLNTEAFF. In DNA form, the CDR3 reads TGCGCCAGCAGCGTACGGCCTTGGAACTTAAACACTGAAGCTTTCTTT.

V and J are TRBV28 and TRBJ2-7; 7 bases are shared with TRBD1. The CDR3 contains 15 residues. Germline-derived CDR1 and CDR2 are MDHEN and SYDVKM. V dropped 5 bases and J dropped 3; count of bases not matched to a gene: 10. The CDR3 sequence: CASSLSDRDRYEQYF. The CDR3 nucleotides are TGTGCCAGCAGTCTCTCCGACAGGGATCGCTACGAGCAGTACTTC.

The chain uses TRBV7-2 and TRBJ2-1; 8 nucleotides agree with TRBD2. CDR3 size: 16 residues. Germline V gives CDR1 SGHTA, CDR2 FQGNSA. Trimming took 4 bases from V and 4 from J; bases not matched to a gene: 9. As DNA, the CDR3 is TGTGCCAGCAGCTCTACCTTAGCGGGGTTTTACAATGAGCAGTTCTTC. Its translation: CASSSTLAGFYNEQFF.

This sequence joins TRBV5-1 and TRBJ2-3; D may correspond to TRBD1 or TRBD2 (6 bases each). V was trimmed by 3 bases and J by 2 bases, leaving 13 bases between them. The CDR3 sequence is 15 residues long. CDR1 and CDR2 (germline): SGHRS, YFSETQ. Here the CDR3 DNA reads TGCGCCAGCAGCTCCCGCCGGGGGCCCACAGATACGCAGTATTTT. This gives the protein CASSSRRGPTDTQYF.

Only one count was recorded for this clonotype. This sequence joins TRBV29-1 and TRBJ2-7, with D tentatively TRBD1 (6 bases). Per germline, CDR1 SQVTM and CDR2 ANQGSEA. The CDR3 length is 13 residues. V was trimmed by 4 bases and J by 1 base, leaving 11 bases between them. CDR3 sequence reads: CSVVGGRSYEQYF. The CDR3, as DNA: TGCAGCGTTGTAGGGGGTCGTTCCTACGAGCAGTACTTC.

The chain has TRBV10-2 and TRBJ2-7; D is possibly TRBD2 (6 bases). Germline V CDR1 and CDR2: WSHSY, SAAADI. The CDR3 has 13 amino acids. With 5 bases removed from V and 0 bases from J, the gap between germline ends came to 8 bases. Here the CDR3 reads CASSQGLSYEQYF. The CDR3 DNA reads TGCGCCAGCAGTCAGGGACTCTCCTACGAGCAGTACTTC.

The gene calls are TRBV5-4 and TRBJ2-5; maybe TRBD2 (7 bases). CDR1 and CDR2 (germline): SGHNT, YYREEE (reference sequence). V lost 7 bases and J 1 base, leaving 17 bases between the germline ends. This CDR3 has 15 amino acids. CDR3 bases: TGTGCCAGCTCCGCGGTTGGGGGGGCCCAAGAGACCCAGTACTTC. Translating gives CASSAVGGAQETQYF.

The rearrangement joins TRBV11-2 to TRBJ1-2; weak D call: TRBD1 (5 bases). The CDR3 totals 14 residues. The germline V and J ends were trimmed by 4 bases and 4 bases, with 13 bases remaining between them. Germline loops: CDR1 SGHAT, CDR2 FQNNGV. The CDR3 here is CASSSAGTAYGYTF. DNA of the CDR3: TGTGCCAGCAGCTCTGCCGGGACGGCCTATGGCTACACCTTC.

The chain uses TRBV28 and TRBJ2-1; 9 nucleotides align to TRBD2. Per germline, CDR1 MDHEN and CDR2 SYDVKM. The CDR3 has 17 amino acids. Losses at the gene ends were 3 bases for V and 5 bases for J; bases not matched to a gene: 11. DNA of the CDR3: TGTGCCAGCAGTTTGCGGTTGTCTAGCGGGGCCCACAATGAGCAGTTCTTC. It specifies CASSLRLSSGAHNEQFF.

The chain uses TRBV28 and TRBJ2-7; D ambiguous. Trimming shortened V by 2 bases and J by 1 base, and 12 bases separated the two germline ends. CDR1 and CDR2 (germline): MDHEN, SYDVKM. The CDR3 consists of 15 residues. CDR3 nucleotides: TGTGCCAGCAGTTTAGGGCAGGAATCATCCTACGAGCAGTACTTC. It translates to CASSLGQESSYEQYF.

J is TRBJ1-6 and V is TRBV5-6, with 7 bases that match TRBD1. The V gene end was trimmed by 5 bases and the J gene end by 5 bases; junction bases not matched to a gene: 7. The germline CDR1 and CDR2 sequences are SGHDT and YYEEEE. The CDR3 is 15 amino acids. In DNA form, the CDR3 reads TGTGCCAGCAGTATTGCGACAGGGAATAATTCACCCCTCCACTTT. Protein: CASSIATGNNSPLHF.

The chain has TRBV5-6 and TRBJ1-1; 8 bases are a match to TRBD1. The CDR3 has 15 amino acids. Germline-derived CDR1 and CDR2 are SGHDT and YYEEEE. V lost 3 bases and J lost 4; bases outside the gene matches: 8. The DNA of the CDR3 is TGTGCCAGCAGCTCCGACAGGGGTGACGTCACTGAAGCTTTCTTT. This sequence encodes CASSSDRGDVTEAFF.